The entry below gives a single TCR beta chain sequence along with its context. This sample stems from a study of blood T cell repertoires in COVID-19. Profiled with immunoSEQ multiplex PCR; TCRdb holds only in-frame clones, not every one. The top ten clones hold 1.3% of a sample with fewer than 500,000 clones, more than 70% of them seen once. J lost 3 bases, V lost 5 bases, and 7 bases had no gene match. This CDR3 is 15 amino acids long. Germline V gene data show CDR1 as LGHDT and CDR2 as YNNKEL (reference sequence). This sequence was found in a young man who had recovered from COVID-19. Specimen: PBMCs or T cells enriched from blood (not recorded which). This chain links TRBV3-1 (or the pseudogene TRBV3-2) with TRBJ2-5, with 9 bases that match TRBD2. DNA of the CDR3: TGTGCCAGCAGCTCCAGCGGGGGGACCGAAGAGACCCAGTACTTC. Translation gives CASSSSGGTEETQYF.